The 30 T cell receptor beta chains given below trace back to one sample, sequenced in a study of shared T cell receptors in the human thymus. Sequencing was performed with immunoSEQ multiplex PCR; in TCRdb, only in-frame clones are kept and a portion is missing. The table records hundreds of thousands of clones, 70% to 90% of them present only once. Another study also made use of these data, one on human thymus T cells.

Sequencing was carried out using thymocytes. The source is a boy under two years old with a congenital heart defect.

The chain uses TRBV5-5 and TRBJ2-7; the match to TRBD1 covers 10 bases. The germline V gene encodes CDR1 SGHKS and CDR2 YYEKEE (reference sequence). V trimming: 4 bases; J trimming: 3 bases; junction bases outside the gene matches: 7. The CDR3 has 15 residues. CDR3 sequence (DNA): TGTGCCAGCAGCCTTGAACGGACAGGGGGCTACGAGCAGTACTTC. Residues: CASSLERTGGYEQYF. The variable domain in full, completed from reference TRBV5-5 and TRBJ2-7, reads DAGVTQSPTHLIKTRGQQVTLRCSPISGHKSVSWYQQVLGQGPQFIFQYYEKEERGRGNFPDRFSARQFPNYSSELNVNALLLGDSALYLCASSLERTGGYEQYFGPGTRLTVT.

About this clone: This same CDR3 is encoded by further DNA sequences in the sample. The J gene is TRBJ2-5, the V gene TRBV7-2; no definite D call. The CDR3 is 11 residues long. V was trimmed by 3 bases and J by 5 bases, leaving 4 bases between them. The germline gives CDR1 SGHTA, CDR2 FQGNSA. DNA for the CDR3: TGTGCCAGCAGCTTCCGGGAGACCCAGTACTTC. Its protein product is CASSFRETQYF.

A single count supports this clone. V and J are TRBV4-1 and TRBJ1-5; D remains ambiguous. The CDR3 is made up of 17 amino acids. Trimming shortened V by 3 bases and J by 0 bases, and 15 bases separated the two germline ends. From germline, CDR1 is MGHRA and CDR2 YSYEKL. CDR3 in amino acids: CASSQTLNKDSNQPQHF. CDR3 in DNA: TGCGCCAGCAGCCAGACACTGAACAAAGATAGCAATCAGCCCCAGCATTTT.

The genes are TRBV7-2 and TRBJ2-1; D might be TRBD2 (6 bases). This CDR3 comprises 13 residues. Per germline, CDR1 SGHTA and CDR2 FQGNSA. V was cut by 0 bases and J by 7 bases, with 7 bases left in between. The CDR3 region is CASSLAGGNEQFF. CDR3 nucleotides: TGTGCCAGCAGCTTAGCGGGAGGAAATGAGCAGTTCTTC.

The V call is TRBV19, the J call TRBJ2-2, with TRBD1 identical over 7 bases. The CDR3 totals 13 residues. Per the germline V gene, CDR1 is LNHDA and CDR2 is SQIVND (reference sequence). After removal of 6 bases from V and 6 bases from J, the junction contained 4 bases not matched to a gene. CDR3 bases: TGTGCCAGTAGGGCAACAGGGGCCGGGGAGCTGTTTTTT. It codes for CASRATGAGELFF.

The chain combines TRBV29-1 with TRBJ2-1; 15 bases are shared with TRBD2. This CDR3 has 17 residues. Germline trimming cut 6 bases from V and 6 bases from J; bases unmatched to any gene: 12. Germline V gene sequence: CDR1 SQVTM, CDR2 ANQGSEA. The chain's CDR3 is CSVAEEWGLAGGNEQFF. CDR3 coding DNA: TGCAGCGTAGCTGAGGAGTGGGGACTAGCGGGAGGCAATGAGCAGTTCTTC.

This clone was counted between two and nine times. Mismatch with germline at one junction end may stem from a read error. V is TRBV7-7 and J is TRBJ2-5; 7 positions agree with TRBD2. Germline-derived CDR1 and CDR2 are SSHAT and FNYEAQ (reference sequence). CDR3 length equals 15 residues. The CDR3 reads CASSLAGGGKETQYF. Written as DNA, the CDR3 is TGTGCTAGCAGCTTAGCTGGGGGGGGGAAAGAGACCCAGTACTTC.

The chain employs TRBV29-1 and TRBJ2-7; D is perhaps TRBD1 (5 bases). The V gene's germline CDR1 is SQVTM and CDR2 ANQGSEA. This CDR3 has 13 amino acids. V lost 6 bases and J 5 bases, leaving 17 bases between the germline ends. Here the CDR3 DNA reads TGCAGCGTGCACACTTCAGGGCCCCACGAGCAGTACTTC. As protein: CSVHTSGPHEQYF.

The chain employs TRBV27 and TRBJ2-1; 8 nucleotides align to TRBD2. Germline V gene lookup returns CDR1 MNHEY and CDR2 SMNVEV (reference sequence). V trimming: 5 bases; J trimming: 8 bases; junction bases outside the gene matches: 14. The CDR3 consists of 16 residues. CDR3 residues: CASSVTSEEMGHEQFF. For the CDR3, the DNA is TGTGCCAGCAGTGTGACTAGCGAGGAGATGGGGCATGAGCAGTTCTTC.

This chain connects TRBV18 to TRBJ2-7; the D gene is possibly TRBD1 (6 bases). Per the germline V gene, CDR1 is KGHSH and CDR2 is LQKENI. This CDR3 has 14 residues. Trimming removed 4 bases from V and 6 bases from J, with 16 bases in between. The CDR3 here is CASSRITGLREQYF. For the CDR3, the DNA is TGTGCCAGCTCACGGATAACAGGGTTGCGCGAGCAGTACTTC.

The V call is TRBV6-6, the J call TRBJ1-1; D ambiguous. The V and J ends lost 1 base and 6 bases respectively, with 6 bases between them. This CDR3 has 12 amino acids. The germline V gene encodes CDR1 MNHNY and CDR2 SVGAGI (reference sequence). CDR3 in DNA: TGTGCCAGCAGTTACTGGTGGCCTGAAGCTTTCTTT. Its translation: CASSYWWPEAFF.

The chain is built from TRBV28 and TRBJ2-7; D might be TRBD1 (7 bases). Trimming took off 0 bases at V and 6 bases at J, with 15 bases between the two ends. The germline CDR1 and CDR2 sequences are MDHEN and SYDVKM. The CDR3 covers 15 residues. The CDR3 DNA is TGTGCCAGCAGTTTATGTGGAGGGGGCCGTAGCGAGCAGTACTTC. It translates to CASSLCGGGRSEQYF.

V and J are TRBV11-2 and TRBJ2-1, with TRBD2 matching over 9 bases. Per germline, CDR1 SGHAT and CDR2 FQNNGV. The trim removed 4 bases at V and 6 bases at J, leaving 13 bases unmatched. CDR3 length: 17 residues. The CDR3 DNA reads as TGTGCCAGCAGCTCGCCCCCCTTGGCGGGGGGGCCCAATGAGCAGTTCTTC. It encodes CASSSPPLAGGPNEQFF.

This sequence joins TRBV4-3 and TRBJ1-1; 9 bases map to TRBD1. Trimming took 2 bases from V and 6 from J; bases not matched to a gene: 7. In germline, CDR1 is LGHNA, CDR2 YSLEER. The CDR3 is made up of 15 amino acids. CDR3 protein: CASSQNGDRDAEAFF. DNA for the CDR3: TGCGCCAGCAGCCAAAATGGGGACAGGGACGCTGAAGCTTTCTTT.

The rearrangement links TRBV7-8 to TRBJ1-1; unclear D gene. The V gene's germline CDR1 is SGHVS and CDR2 FQNEAQ. Trimming left V 4 bases short and J 0 bases short, with 33 bases between. The CDR3 contains 22 residues. The CDR3 loop reads CASSSRHYFSGFDVNVNTEAFF. CDR3 sequence (DNA): TGTGCCAGCAGCTCTCGACATTATTTCAGTGGTTTTGACGTCAACGTGAACACTGAAGCTTTCTTT. Full variable domain (rest looked up from reference TRBV7-8 and TRBJ1-1): GAGVSQSPRYKVAKRGQDVALRCDPISGHVSLFWYQQALGQGPEFLTYFQNEAQLDKSGLPSDRFFAERPEGSVSTLKIQRTQQEDSAVYLCASSSRHYFSGFDVNVNTEAFFGQGTRLTVV.

The chain combines TRBV4-1 with TRBJ2-7, with D possibly matching TRBD1 (5 bases). Germline CDR1 MGHRA, CDR2 YSYEKL. Trimming shortened V by 0 bases and J by 5 bases, and 23 bases separated the two germline ends. This CDR3 comprises 18 residues. As DNA, the CDR3 is TGCGCCAGCAGCCAAGATAACCCATTTGGCAGGGCAGGCCACGAGCAGTACTTC. It translates to CASSQDNPFGRAGHEQYF.

The V call is TRBV28, the J call TRBJ1-1; a weak D match, TRBD1 (5 bases). V was clipped by 2 bases and J by 6 bases, with 16 bases between them. The CDR3 is made up of 15 amino acids. The germline V gene encodes CDR1 MDHEN and CDR2 SYDVKM. CDR3 DNA sequence: TGTGCCAGCAGTTTAAACCGGCCAACGGGGGCTGAAGCTTTCTTT. Amino acid sequence: CASSLNRPTGAEAFF.

V and J are TRBV19 and TRBJ1-1; D is uncertain. This CDR3 comprises 13 residues. In germline, CDR1 is LNHDA, CDR2 SQIVND (reference sequence). Trimming took 1 base from V and 1 from J, leaving 4 bases between them. The CDR3 DNA is TGTGCCAGTAGTATAGCAGAGAACACTGAAGCTTTCTTT. Translation gives CASSIAENTEAFF.

The chain has TRBV2 and TRBJ2-3; 8 positions agree with TRBD1. The CDR3 is 15 residues long. The germline V gene encodes CDR1 SNHLY and CDR2 FYNNEI. CDR3 bases: TGTGCTGACAGGGGCCAGCTAATACACACAGATACGCAGTATTTT. Translated: CADRGQLIHTDTQYF.

This chain links TRBV7-2 with TRBJ2-1, with D perhaps matching TRBD1 (6 bases). CDR1 and CDR2 from the germline V gene are SGHTA and FQGNSA. V was shortened by 1 base and J by 1 base, with 11 bases between the two germline ends. This CDR3 spans 16 amino acids. The CDR3 reads CASSLVSQGSYNEQFF. The DNA of the CDR3 is TGTGCCAGCAGCTTAGTTTCCCAGGGGTCCTACAATGAGCAGTTCTTC. Full variable domain (remainder filled in from reference TRBV7-2 and TRBJ2-1): GAGVSQSPSNKVTEKGKDVELRCDPISGHTALYWYRQSLGQGLEFLIYFQGNSAPDKSGLPSDRFSAERTGGSVSTLTIQRTQQEDSAVYLCASSLVSQGSYNEQFFGPGTRLTVL.

The chain has TRBV10-3 and TRBJ2-7; TRBD2 matches at 12 bases. The germline V gene has CDR1 ENHRY and CDR2 SYGVKD. This CDR3 has 14 residues. V was clipped by 6 bases and J by 4 bases; unmatched bases: 4. CDR3 bases: TGTGCCATCAGGGGTGGACTAGCGGGGTACGAGCAGTACTTC. Protein: CAIRGGLAGYEQYF.

The chain combines TRBV7-9 with TRBJ2-3; D may be TRBD2 (7 bases). The germline V and J ends were trimmed by 1 base and 2 bases, with 16 bases remaining between them. There are 17 residues in the CDR3. Germline V lookup: CDR1 SEHNR, CDR2 FQNEAQ (reference sequence). The CDR3 DNA sequence: TGTGCCAGCAGCTTAGAACTCGGGGGGCTGAACACAGATACGCAGTATTTT. It codes for CASSLELGGLNTDTQYF.

Points on this clone: The sample carries other DNA sequences with the same CDR3. The chain couples TRBV6-5 to TRBJ1-2; D remains unclear. Trimming stripped 4 bases from V and 6 bases from J, with 6 bases between. The CDR3 consists of 11 residues. Germline loops: CDR1 MNHEY, CDR2 SVGAGI. CDR3: CASSSRDGYTF. Written as DNA, the CDR3 is TGTGCCAGCAGTTCGCGTGATGGCTACACCTTC.

The chain recombines TRBV10-3 with TRBJ1-2; possibly TRBD1 for D (5 bases). This CDR3 spans 15 amino acids. Germline V gives CDR1 ENHRY, CDR2 SYGVKD. V gave up 3 bases and J gave up 7 bases, with 18 bases separating them. CDR3 DNA: TGTGCCATCAGTGAAAATTGTGACAGCCTGGCTGGCTACACCTTC. Protein product: CAISENCDSLAGYTF.

This sequence joins TRBV28 and TRBJ1-1; 8 nucleotides line up with TRBD1. V trimming: 2 bases; J trimming: 1 base; junction bases outside the gene matches: 3. CDR3 length equals 15 residues. Germline values: CDR1 MDHEN, CDR2 SYDVKM. CDR3: CASSLRQGANTEAFF. The CDR3 bases are TGTGCCAGCAGTTTACGTCAGGGGGCGAACACTGAAGCTTTCTTT. Combining the CDR3 with reference TRBV28 and TRBJ1-1 gives the whole variable domain DVKVTQSSRYLVKRTGEKVFLECVQDMDHENMFWYRQDPGLGLRLIYFSYDVKMKEKGDIPEGYSVSREKKERFSLILESASTNQTSMYLCASSLRQGANTEAFFGQGTRLTVV.

V is TRBV4-3 and J is TRBJ2-1; maybe TRBD2 (5 bases). Germline values: CDR1 LGHNA, CDR2 YSLEER. Between the trimmed V and J ends, which lost 3 bases and 5 bases, there was a span of 14 bases. This CDR3 comprises 15 residues. The CDR3 protein is CASSHRGNRDNEQFF. In nucleotides, the CDR3 is TGCGCCAGCAGCCATCGAGGGAACCGGGACAATGAGCAGTTCTTC.

The chain joins TRBV14 to TRBJ1-1; 7 bases fit TRBD1. From germline, CDR1 is SGHDN and CDR2 FVKESK. Losses at the gene ends were 1 base for V and 4 bases for J; bases not matched to a gene: 12. This CDR3 contains 17 residues. As DNA, the CDR3 is TGTGCCAGCAGCCAAGTTCCAGGGGGAGGAAGCAGCACTGAAGCTTTCTTT. It encodes CASSQVPGGGSSTEAFF.

The gene calls are TRBV5-6 and TRBJ2-3; D is undetermined. Trimming pared 4 bases from V and 2 bases from J, leaving 8 bases between. Germline CDR1 and CDR2: SGHDT and YYEEEE. CDR3 length equals 13 residues. The CDR3 coding sequence is TGTGCCAGCAGCCACCAACACACAGATACGCAGTATTTT. Translation: CASSHQHTDTQYF.

V is TRBV5-1 and J is TRBJ2-5, with TRBD2 matching over 9 bases. The DNA end is more similar to TRBJ2-7, so the J call may be wrong. CDR1 is SGHRS and CDR2 is YFSETQ in the germline V gene. The CDR3 extends over 16 amino acids. CDR3 sequence: CASSPGLAGKFYEQYF. For the CDR3, the DNA is TGCGCCAGCAGCCCGGGGCTAGCGGGAAAATTCTACGAGCAGTACTTC.

V usage is TRBV7-9 and J usage is TRBJ1-6; D unclear. V shed 5 bases and J shed 9 bases, with 17 bases lying between them. The CDR3 is 15 residues long. CDR1 is SEHNR, CDR2 FQNEAQ, per germline (reference sequence). CDR3 amino acids: CASSPIPGWSSPLHF. DNA of the CDR3: TGTGCCAGCAGCCCTATACCGGGATGGAGTTCACCCCTCCACTTT.